The T cell receptor beta chain described here comes from a study of glioma-infiltrating T cells after dendritic cell vaccination. Study information: Patients received three intradermal dendritic cell vaccine injections at biweekly intervals. General study findings and limits: The cohort had few patients with full blood and tumor sets. TCR clonality showed no direct relationship with survival.

About this clone: The antigen remains unidentified. Other DNA sequences in the sample encode the same CDR3.

Primers: 60 V beta forward and 13 J beta reverse. Assay: immunoSEQ multiplex PCR; the TCRdb copy retains only in-frame clones and omits some. Of approximately 67,000 clones in the sample, 65% to 90% are singletons; the top ten hold roughly 7.9%. The CDR3 covers 15 residues. V gave up 1 base and J gave up 5 bases; unmatched junction bases: 7. Germline lookup yields CDR1 MGHRA and CDR2 YSYEKL. The rearrangement links TRBV4-1 to TRBJ2-7, with 8 bases lining up with TRBD1. The material sequenced was blood, taken before dendritic cell vaccination. The clonotype was recovered from a human donor with glioblastoma. This chain's CDR3 is CASSQGQGLSNEQYF. Here the CDR3 DNA reads TGCGCCAGCAGCCAAGGACAGGGGTTGAGTAACGAGCAGTACTTC.